These 5 T cell receptor beta chains came from one sample sequenced in a study of T cell responses to AZD1222 COVID-19 vaccine (dated by TCRdb to 2020 to 2022). The sample's time point label, decoded: baseline before first vaccination. Receptor libraries were prepared by the immunoSEQ multiplex PCR assay. Sourced from immuneACCESS, this table was stored by TCRdb with only in-frame sequences that have V and J called. A share of the clones is absent; for the studies checked, an unresolved V gene accounts for under half, and the remainder has no known explanation. The sample contains 82,000 or so clones, more than 90% of them found a single time. Clones ranked in the top ten supply about 5.2% of the sample. The specimen comprised peripheral blood, sampled on day 0 of AZD1222 vaccination. The receptors derive from an adult in good health.

CDR3 nucleotides: TGCGCCAGCAGCCCAGAAACCAGCAGAACTAATGAAAAACTGTTTTTT. Its protein product is CASSPETSRTNEKLFF. This chain links TRBV4-1 with TRBJ1-4; D is unclear. The length of the CDR3 is 16 residues. CDR1 MGHRA and CDR2 YSYEKL come from the germline V gene. Between the trimmed V and J ends, which lost 4 bases and 1 base, there was a span of 13 bases.

The chain recombines TRBV27 with TRBJ1-2, with D uncertain. Germline V gene lookup returns CDR1 MNHEY and CDR2 SMNVEV (reference sequence). V lost 6 bases and J 4 bases, leaving 21 bases between the germline ends. The CDR3 length is 16 residues. CDR3 region: CASRSALRRPPYGYTF. The CDR3 coding sequence is TGTGCCAGCAGATCTGCTTTGCGACGCCCTCCCTATGGCTACACCTTC.

The rearrangement links TRBV5-1 to TRBJ2-6; 9 bases align to TRBD1. The CDR3 contains 17 residues. Unmatched junction bases numbered 9, after V lost 4 bases and J lost 4 bases. Germline-derived CDR1 and CDR2 are SGHRS and YFSETQ. CDR3 coding DNA: TGCGCCAGCAGCGGCCCGGGACAGGGTAGAGGGGCCAACGTCCTGACTTTC. This gives the protein CASSGPGQGRGANVLTF. The variable domain in full, with the rest retrieved from reference TRBV5-1 and TRBJ2-6, is KAGVTQTPRYLIKTRGQQVTLSCSPISGHRSVSWYQQTPGQGLQFLFEYFSETQRNKGNFPGRFSGRQFSNSRSEMNVSTLELGDSALYLCASSGPGQGRGANVLTFGAGSRLTVL.

CDR3 sequence (DNA): TGTGCCAGTAGTTTCAGACAGGGGGCGGATACGCAGTATTTT. It codes for CASSFRQGADTQYF. V is TRBV19 and J is TRBJ2-3, with 10 positions matching TRBD1. The CDR3 is 14 amino acids. Germline V gene sequence: CDR1 LNHDA, CDR2 SQIVND (reference sequence). Trimming took 5 bases from V and 6 from J; bases not matched to a gene: 5.

This chain connects TRBV12-3 or TRBV12-4 to TRBJ1-1; D ambiguous. The CDR3 runs to 13 residues. V gave up 6 bases and J gave up 3 bases, with 11 bases separating them. For the CDR3, the DNA is TGTGCCAGCAGCCTAACAGCCCACACTGAAGCTTTCTTT. This gives the protein CASSLTAHTEAFF.